This TCR beta chain was sequenced during a study of T-cell memory formation after mild COVID-19 (TCRdb year 2021). Study-level background: TCR sequence clusters from the two donors were found to be largely donor specific. Two young, previously healthy adult volunteers made up the cohort, one male and one female. T-cell clones expanding and contracting after mild COVID-19 in two donors were tracked by longitudinal TCRalpha and TCRbeta repertoire sequencing.

Study-wide findings and limitations: Some responding clones were detected in pre-infection memory, which suggested that pre-existing cross-reactive memory T cells had joined the SARS-CoV-2 response. Only a couple of mild cases were covered in the study, and larger cohorts including severe cases with pre-infection samples were considered necessary. SARS-CoV-2 specificity of the second-wave clones peaking on day 37 was not confirmed. Contracting CD4+ clones were located mainly in the CM and EM memory subsets, whereas CD8+ clones were found to be enriched in EMRA. Clones that contracted from day 15 to 85 showed balanced CD4/CD8 phenotypes, whereas a second wave of clones that expanded from day 15 to 37 leaned towards CD4+.

The sequencer was an Illumina NovaSeq 6000. TCRalpha and TCRbeta cDNA libraries were constructed by 5'RACE with constant-segment primers, with sample barcodes and unique molecular identifiers being introduced. Trizol reagent was used to extract RNA from every sample. Library amplification was performed in two PCR steps, and a second sample barcode and Illumina TruSeq adapters were introduced in the second step. The libraries were sequenced on an Illumina NovaSeq using 2 x 150 bp paired-end reads. In the paper's pipeline: Reads were demultiplexed and collapsed into UMI-guided consensus sequences with migec v1.2.7. Using mixcr v2.1.11, the UMI consensuses were aligned to TRA and TRB V and J templates and assembled into clonotypes. Clonotypes were classified as expanded or contracted when called significant by both edgeR and NoisET, with noise models trained on biological replicates. For edgeR calls, a false discovery rate-adjusted p below 0.01 and a log2 fold-change threshold of 1 were applied. As an exploratory analysis of dynamics, max-normalized trajectories of the 1000 most abundant clonotypes were examined with PCA combined with hierarchical clustering. The CD4 or CD8 phenotype of responding clones was assigned using the separately sequenced CD4+ and CD8+ repertoires. TCRdb ran its own pipeline on the public reads, namely fastp trimming at Q25 and MiXCR clone calling, and kept in-frame beta chains. Merged by CDR3 protein, the rows form single entries marked with the most common genes and DNA. TCRdb, not the authors, supplied the V and J calls. Here the sample has about 57,000 distinct CDR3 sequences; 12% occur a single time. The ten largest clones represent around 23% of the sample.

Remarks on this clonotype: It lacks a known antigen. Base qualities were left out, and no much larger clone turns up one base away.

Ficoll-Paque density gradient centrifugation was used to isolate PBMCs. The junction shows trimming of 8 bases on V and 0 bases on J, plus 14 bases between the germline ends. The germline V gene (reference sequence) supplies CDR1 DFQATT and CDR2 SNEGSKA. The CDR3, cysteine through phenylalanine, is 14 amino acids long. Only the CDR3 region is kept as DNA, spanning 42 bases read in frame from base 1. This TCR derives from a man aged 18 to 35 who had mild COVID-19 (a few samples of this study predate the infection). The sample titles of this study are shuffled in the database, so cell type and time point are left out; the donor was told from shared clones. The sequenced material came from PBMCs or a T cell subset sorted from them (not recorded which). This sequence uses TRBV20-1 and TRBJ1-3; TRBD1 is a weak D gene call, 5 bases matching. The CDR3 in this case is CSCFGTVSGNTIYF. The DNA sequence reads TGCAGTTGCTTCGGGACGGTCTCTGGAAACACCATATATTTT.